This T cell receptor beta chain is from a study of T-cell memory formation after mild COVID-19. The overall study: Clustering of TCRs was largely donor specific.

V was clipped by 2 bases and J by 0 bases, with 11 bases between them. CDR3 length: 16 residues. Germline-derived CDR1 and CDR2 are SGHTA and FQGTGA. TCRdb re-called the 5' RACE reads with MiXCR, one entry per CDR3 protein. The table records about 240,000 distinct CDR3 sequences, over 8.5% of them present only once. Study outcomes and limitations: Contracting CD8+ clones were enriched in EMRA, CD4+ mainly in CM and EM.

A remark on this clonotype: Its cognate antigen is unknown.

The chain joins TRBV7-3 to TRBJ2-1; no clear D. The specimen sequenced was PBMCs or a T cell subset sorted from them (not recorded which). The sequence came from a man between 18 and 35 years old who had mild COVID-19 (a few samples of this study predate the infection). Cell type and time point are not known. The CDR3, as DNA: TGTGCCAGCAGCTTAGAAGGAGCTCGCTCCTACAATGAGCAGTTCTTC. This codes for CASSLEGARSYNEQFF.